This TCR beta chain was identified during a study of Graves' ophthalmopathy and Graves' hyperthyroidism. Beta-chain TCR CDR3 regions were amplified from RNA transcripts. Scientists carried out first-round RT-PCR using HTBI primers and then a second-round multiplex PCR. TCRdb re-called the multiplex PCR reads through MiXCR, storing one row per CDR3 protein. The data show about 370,000 distinct CDR3 sequences, with about 18% seen just once and roughly 2.4% held by the top ten. The V gene lost 0 bases and the J gene lost 0 bases, with 8 bases spanning the gap. Germline assignment: CDR1 SGHTA and CDR2 FQGNSA. The CDR3 is 15 residues long. In this cohort's terms, stable hyperthyroidism meant no ophthalmopathy by 18 months of follow-up. Participants with hyperthyroidism, aged 18 to 65, were newly diagnosed with under 2 months' duration.

The rearrangement joins TRBV7-2 to TRBJ1-2; D not resolved. The clonotype comes from an adult woman with stable Graves' hyperthyroidism. The sample comprised peripheral blood. CDR3 DNA sequence: TGTGCCAGCAGCTTAGCCCAACCAGCTAACTATGGCTACACCTTC. Translation gives CASSLAQPANYGYTF.